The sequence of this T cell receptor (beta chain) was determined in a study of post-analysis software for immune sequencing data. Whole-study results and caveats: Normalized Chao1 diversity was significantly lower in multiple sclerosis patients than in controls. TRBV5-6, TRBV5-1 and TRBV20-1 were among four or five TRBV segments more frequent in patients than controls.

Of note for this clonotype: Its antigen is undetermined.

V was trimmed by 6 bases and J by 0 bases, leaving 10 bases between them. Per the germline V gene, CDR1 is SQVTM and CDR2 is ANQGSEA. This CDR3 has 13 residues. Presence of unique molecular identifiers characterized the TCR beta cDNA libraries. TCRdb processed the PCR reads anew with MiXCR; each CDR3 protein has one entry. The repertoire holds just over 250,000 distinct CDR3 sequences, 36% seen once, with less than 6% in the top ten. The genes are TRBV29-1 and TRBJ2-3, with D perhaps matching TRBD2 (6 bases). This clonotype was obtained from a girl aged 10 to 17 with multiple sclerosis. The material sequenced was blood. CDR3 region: CSVRGSSTDTQYF. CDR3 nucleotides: TGCAGCGTGCGGGGTAGCAGCACAGATACGCAGTATTTT.